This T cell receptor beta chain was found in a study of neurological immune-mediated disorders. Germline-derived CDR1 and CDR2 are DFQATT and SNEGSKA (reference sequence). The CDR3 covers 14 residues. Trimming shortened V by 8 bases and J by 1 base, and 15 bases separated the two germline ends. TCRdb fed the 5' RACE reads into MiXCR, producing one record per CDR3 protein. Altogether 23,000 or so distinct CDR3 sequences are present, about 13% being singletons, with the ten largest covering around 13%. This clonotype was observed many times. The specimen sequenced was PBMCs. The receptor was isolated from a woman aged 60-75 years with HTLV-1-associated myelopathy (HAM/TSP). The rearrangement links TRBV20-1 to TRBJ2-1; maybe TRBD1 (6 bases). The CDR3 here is CSTTFGQSYNEQFF. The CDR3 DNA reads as TGCAGTACTACTTTTGGACAGTCCTACAATGAGCAGTTCTTC.